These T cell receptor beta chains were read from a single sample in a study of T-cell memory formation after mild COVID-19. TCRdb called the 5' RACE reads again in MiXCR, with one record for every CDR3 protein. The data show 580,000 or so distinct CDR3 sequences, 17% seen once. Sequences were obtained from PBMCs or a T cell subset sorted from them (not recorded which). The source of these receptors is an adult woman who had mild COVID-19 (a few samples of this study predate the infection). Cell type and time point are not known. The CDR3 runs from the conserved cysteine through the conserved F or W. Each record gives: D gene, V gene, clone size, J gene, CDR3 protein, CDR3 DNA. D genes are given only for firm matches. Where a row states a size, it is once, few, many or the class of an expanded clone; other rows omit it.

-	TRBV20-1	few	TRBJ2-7	CSAIYRFSYEQYF	TGCAGTGCTATATACAGGTTCTCCTACGAGCAGTACTTC
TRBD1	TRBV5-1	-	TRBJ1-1	CASSFRTGGSSTEAFF	TGCGCCAGCAGCTTCAGGACAGGGGGGTCGAGCACTGAAGCTTTCTTT
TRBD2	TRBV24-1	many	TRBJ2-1	CATSPLGEGGDEQFF	TGTGCCACCAGTCCTCTGGGGGAGGGCGGCGATGAGCAGTTCTTC
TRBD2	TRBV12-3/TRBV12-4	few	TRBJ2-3	CASSPFAGVSYTQYF	TGTGCCAGCAGTCCGTTCGCGGGAGTGTCCTATACGCAGTATTTT
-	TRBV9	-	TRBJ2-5	CASTSQGDEETQYF	TGTGCCAGCACCAGCCAAGGAGACGAAGAGACCCAGTACTTC
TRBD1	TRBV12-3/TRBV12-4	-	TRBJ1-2	CASSPDRLYGYTF	TGTGCCAGCAGCCCGGACAGGCTCTATGGCTACACCTTC
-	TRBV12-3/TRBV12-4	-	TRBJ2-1	CASTRWESNEQFF	TGTGCCAGCACCCGGTGGGAGTCCAATGAGCAGTTCTTC
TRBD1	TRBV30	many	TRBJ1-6	CAWRNRDRGQISPLHF	TGTGCCTGGAGGAACCGGGACAGGGGGCAGATATCACCCCTCCACTTT
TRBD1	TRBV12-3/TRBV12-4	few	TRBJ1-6	CASSRQGANSPLHF	TGTGCCAGCAGTAGACAGGGGGCGAATTCACCCCTCCACTTT
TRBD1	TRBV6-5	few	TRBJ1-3	CASSFSGTAGNTIYF	TGTGCCAGCAGTTTCTCCGGGACAGCAGGAAACACCATATATTTT
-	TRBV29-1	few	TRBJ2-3	CSAPPGLRTDTQYF	TGCAGCGCCCCCCCCGGACTACGCACAGATACGCAGTATTTT
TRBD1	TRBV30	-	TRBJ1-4	CAWSLGTVNEKLFF	TGTGCCTGGAGCCTAGGGACAGTTAATGAAAAACTGTTTTTT
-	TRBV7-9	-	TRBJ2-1	CASSSPVSSYNEQFF	TGTGCCAGCAGCTCCCCGGTCAGCTCCTACAATGAGCAGTTCTTC
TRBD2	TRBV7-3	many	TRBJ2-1	CASSPHRIWSSGDNEQFF	TGTGCCAGCAGCCCCCATCGGATATGGTCTAGCGGGGACAATGAGCAGTTCTTC
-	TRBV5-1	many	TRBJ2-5	CASSSGQETQYF	TGCGCCAGCAGCTCGGGCCAAGAGACCCAGTACTTC